This T cell receptor (beta chain) was obtained from a study of control samples from healthy donors and cancer patients. Method: immunoSEQ multiplex PCR; TCRdb's copy keeps in-frame clones and lacks some. The sample includes roughly 120,000 clones, more than 80% of them seen just once. This clonotype was obtained from a man in his forties or fifties in good health. Sample: blood.

CDR3 region: CASKVGANTEAFF. The CDR3 DNA sequence: TGTGCCAGCAAAGTGGGGGCGAACACTGAAGCTTTCTTT. The chain carries TRBV27 and TRBJ1-1, with D perhaps matching TRBD1 (6 bases). The CDR3 is 13 residues long. Trimming left V 7 bases short and J 1 base short, with 10 bases between. Germline V gives CDR1 MNHEY, CDR2 SMNVEV (reference sequence).